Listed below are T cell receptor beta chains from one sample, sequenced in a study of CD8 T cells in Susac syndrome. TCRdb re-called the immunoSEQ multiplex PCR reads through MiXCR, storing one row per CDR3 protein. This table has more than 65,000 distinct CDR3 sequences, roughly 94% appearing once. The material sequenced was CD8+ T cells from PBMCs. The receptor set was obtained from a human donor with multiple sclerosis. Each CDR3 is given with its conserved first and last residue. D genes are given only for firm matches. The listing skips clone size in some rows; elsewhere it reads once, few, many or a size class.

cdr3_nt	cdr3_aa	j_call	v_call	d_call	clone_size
TGTGCCAGCAGCTTAGGCGTAGGGGATCTGACGCAGTACTTC	CASSLGVGDLTQYF	TRBJ2-7	TRBV13	-	-
TGTGCCAGCAGCTTAGGACAAACCTGGACAAACACTGAAGCTTTCTTT	CASSLGQTWTNTEAFF	TRBJ1-1	TRBV11-2	-	-
TGTGCCAGCAGCGTAGGGGGTAGGGCAGATACGCAGTATTTT	CASSVGGRADTQYF	TRBJ2-3	TRBV9	-	-
TGTGCCAGCAGCCCCTTTTTTGACGACACCGGGGAGCTGTTTTTT	CASSPFFDDTGELFF	TRBJ2-2	TRBV11-2	-	-
TGTGCCAGCAGGCATGGGGCAACGGAACAAGAGACCCAGTACTTC	CASRHGATEQETQYF	TRBJ2-5	TRBV28	-	-
TGTGCCAGCAGCTCCCCGGATGGGGCAGGGGGCTGGGATGAGCAGTTCTTC	CASSSPDGAGGWDEQFF	TRBJ2-1	TRBV13	TRBD1	-
TGTGCCAGCAGCTCCGGGACCCTCGGGGTCGGCTTCTTT	CASSSGTLGVGFF	TRBJ1-1	TRBV7-9	-	-
TGTGCCAGCACCCAGGGACTAGCGGCTCGCACAGATACGCAGTATTTT	CASTQGLAARTDTQYF	TRBJ2-3	TRBV12-3/TRBV12-4	TRBD2	-
TGCAGTGCTAAGTGGGGAACAGGTTATGGCTACACCTTC	CSAKWGTGYGYTF	TRBJ1-2	TRBV20-1	-	once
TGTGCCAGCAGCTTGCGAGTTGGGGCCGAGACCCAGTACTTC	CASSLRVGAETQYF	TRBJ2-5	TRBV28	-	-
TGTGCCAGCAGCTTGGATCGGAACACTGAAGCTTTCTTT	CASSLDRNTEAFF	TRBJ1-1	TRBV5-4	-	few
TGTGCCAGCAGCTATATTGAAGAGACCCAGTACTTC	CASSYIEETQYF	TRBJ2-5	TRBV3-1	-	once
TGTGCCAGCTTCGGGGTGAAAGAGCTGTTTTTT	CASFGVKELFF	TRBJ2-2	TRBV7-9	-	-
TGCAGCGTTGATGGGATTGCGAACACTGAAGCTTTCTTT	CSVDGIANTEAFF	TRBJ1-1	TRBV29-1	-	-
TGCAGTGCTAGAGGCACAGGGGCGCTTGAAGAGCAGTACTTC	CSARGTGALEEQYF	TRBJ2-7	TRBV20-1	TRBD1	-
TGTGCCAGCAAACCGCCGTCCTCCTACGAGCAGTACTTC	CASKPPSSYEQYF	TRBJ2-7	TRBV2	-	-